One and the same sample provided the 23 T cell receptor beta chains below, sequenced in a study of blood T cell repertoires in COVID-19. Profiling relied on immunoSEQ multiplex PCR, and the TCRdb table lists in-frame clones only, not all of them. Here the sample spans some 300,000 clones, over 75% being singletons. Sequencing was carried out using PBMCs or T cells enriched from blood (not recorded which). These receptors were collected from a woman aged 30 to 39 who had recovered from COVID-19.

V gene TRBV9 combines with J gene TRBJ2-7; 7 bases line up with TRBD2. V was clipped by 1 base and J by 6 bases; unmatched bases: 1. CDR3 length equals 12 residues. Germline V gene sequence: CDR1 SGDLS, CDR2 YYNGEE. The CDR3 region has the DNA TGTGCCAGCAGCGTAACGGGGGGCGAGCAGTACTTC. Protein sequence: CASSVTGGEQYF.

This chain joins TRBV19 and TRBJ2-2; TRBD1 aligns across 9 bases. CDR1 is LNHDA and CDR2 is SQIVND in the germline V gene (reference sequence). The CDR3 contains 15 residues. After removal of 7 bases from V and 1 base from J, the junction contained 4 bases not matched to a gene. Written as DNA, the CDR3 is TGTGCCAGTACTGGGGGACAGGGGAACACCGGGGAGCTGTTTTTT. Amino acid sequence: CASTGGQGNTGELFF.

The chain joins TRBV27 to TRBJ2-7; 7 bases are shared with TRBD1. The CDR3 is 14 residues long. V lost 6 bases to trimming and J lost 2 bases; unmatched junction nucleotides: 7. CDR1 is MNHEY and CDR2 is SMNVEV in the germline V gene (reference sequence). The CDR3 here is CASSRQGSPYEQYF. In DNA form, the CDR3 reads TGTGCCAGCAGCCGACAGGGATCACCCTACGAGCAGTACTTC.

The CDR3 is CASSEASGRIYEQYF. The CDR3 DNA follows: TGTGCCAGCAGTGAAGCTAGCGGAAGAATCTACGAGCAGTACTTC. V usage is TRBV2 and J usage is TRBJ2-7; tentatively, D is TRBD2 (6 bases). CDR3 length: 15 amino acids. Germline loops: CDR1 SNHLY, CDR2 FYNNEI. Trimming shortened V by 0 bases and J by 3 bases, and 12 bases separated the two germline ends.

This chain uses TRBV2 with TRBJ1-5; D uncertain. Trimming shortened V by 4 bases and J by 4 bases, and 8 bases separated the two germline ends. The CDR3 contains 13 residues. The germline V gene encodes CDR1 SNHLY and CDR2 FYNNEI. The CDR3 bases are TGTGCCAGCAGTGGGGGAGATAATCAGCCCCAGCATTTT. Its protein is CASSGGDNQPQHF.

The chain combines TRBV19 with TRBJ1-5; D remains ambiguous. CDR3 size: 14 residues. V lost 7 bases, J lost 4 bases, and 14 bases lay in between. Germline CDR1 and CDR2: LNHDA and SQIVND (reference sequence). In DNA, the CDR3 is TGTGCCAGTACCGGAATGTGGGCAAATCAGCCCCAGCATTTT. As protein: CASTGMWANQPQHF.

This chain uses TRBV18 with TRBJ1-4; 11 nucleotides match TRBD1. The V gene end was trimmed by 3 bases and the J gene end by 11 bases; junction bases not matched to a gene: 11. Germline CDR1 KGHSH, CDR2 LQKENI. The CDR3 totals 16 residues. The CDR3 here is CASSPPDRGPGGKLFF. The CDR3 DNA is TGTGCCAGCTCACCTCCGGACAGGGGGCCTGGCGGGAAACTGTTTTTT. The full variable domain, in which reference TRBV18 and TRBJ1-4 provide the parts outside the CDR3, is NAGVMQNPRHLVRRRGQEARLRCSPMKGHSHVYWYRQLPEEGLKFMVYLQKENIIDESGMPKERFSAEFPKEGPSILRIQQVVRGDSAAYFCASSPPDRGPGGKLFFGSGTQLSVL.

The chain links TRBV19 to TRBJ2-5; perhaps TRBD1 as D (6 bases). CDR3 length: 16 residues. Deletions cut 5 bases from V and 4 bases from J, with 20 bases between. The germline V gene encodes CDR1 LNHDA and CDR2 SQIVND (reference sequence). DNA of the CDR3: TGTGCCAGTAGTCTGATCTCGGCAGGGGAAGGAGAGACCCAGTACTTC. Residues: CASSLISAGEGETQYF.

The CDR3 region has the DNA TGTGCCAGCAGCTTAGCCCCCGGGACTAGCGGGTACAATGAGCAGTTCTTC. This gives the protein CASSLAPGTSGYNEQFF. This chain links TRBV13 with TRBJ2-1, with 12 bases that match TRBD2. The V gene end was trimmed by 1 base and the J gene end by 4 bases; junction bases not matched to a gene: 5. CDR1 is PRHDT and CDR2 is FYEKMQ in the germline V gene (reference sequence). The CDR3 totals 17 residues.

The J gene is TRBJ1-2, the V gene TRBV19, with TRBD1 identical over 9 bases. Trimming at V came to 5 bases and at J to 5 bases, leaving 9 bases not matched to a gene. The CDR3 is 15 amino acids. The germline V gene has CDR1 LNHDA and CDR2 SQIVND (reference sequence). The CDR3 bases are TGTGCCAGTAGTGTCCCGGGACAGGGTAAATATGGCTACACCTTC. Translation: CASSVPGQGKYGYTF.

The V call is TRBV5-4, the J call TRBJ2-7; 9 bases fit TRBD1. The germline gives CDR1 SGHNT, CDR2 YYREEE (reference sequence). Trimming removed 4 bases from V and 7 bases from J; junction bases left unmatched: 12. This CDR3 region has 15 residues. The CDR3 coding sequence is TGTGCCAGCAGCCGTGATCCACAGGGGGCGGGGGAGCAGTACTTC. It specifies CASSRDPQGAGEQYF.

The chain uses TRBV7-9 and TRBJ2-1; TRBD1 is a possible D gene (5 bases). Germline assignment: CDR1 SEHNR and CDR2 FQNEAQ (reference sequence). The CDR3 has 11 residues. V shed 3 bases and J shed 14 bases, with 11 bases lying between them. CDR3 in amino acids: CASSFGLGEFF. The DNA for the CDR3 is TGTGCCAGCAGCTTCGGGCTAGGGGAGTTCTTC.

The J gene is TRBJ1-5, the V gene TRBV2; 8 bases align to TRBD1. The germline V gene has CDR1 SNHLY and CDR2 FYNNEI. V lost 7 bases to trimming and J lost 4 bases; unmatched junction nucleotides: 9. This CDR3 comprises 15 residues. DNA of the CDR3: TGTGCCAGCACGGGGACAGGCGGCGTTAATCAGCCCCAGCATTTT. Amino acid sequence: CASTGTGGVNQPQHF.

The table lists this clone with a count of one. This chain uses TRBV25-1 with TRBJ1-4, with D hard to call. This CDR3 comprises 15 residues. CDR1 and CDR2 (germline): MGHDK, SYGVNS. V lost 2 bases and J 7 bases, leaving 14 bases between the germline ends. CDR3 nucleotide sequence: TGTGCCAGCAGTGAACCGATCATGGTCGGTGAAAAACTGTTTTTT. It is translated as CASSEPIMVGEKLFF.

The rearrangement joins TRBV5-1 to TRBJ1-4, with a tentative D call TRBD1 (6 bases). Trimming pared 0 bases from V and 8 bases from J, leaving 17 bases between. Per germline, CDR1 SGHRS and CDR2 YFSETQ. The CDR3 consists of 16 residues. In DNA, the CDR3 is TGCGCCAGCAGCTTGGGTTCCGGGGGGCGGGAAGAAAAACTGTTTTTT. It specifies CASSLGSGGREEKLFF.

This clone occurred once. The genes are TRBV21-1 and TRBJ2-7; TRBD1 is the table's D call, not checked against the DNA. TRBV21-1 corresponds to a pseudogene. There are 18 residues in the CDR3. CDR3 loop: CASSKYPSWDRGLWEQYF. Here the CDR3 DNA reads TGTGCCAGCAGCAAATACCCCTCCTGGGACAGGGGGCTTTGGGAGCAGTACTTC.

The chain uses TRBV27 and TRBJ2-5, with 10 bases lining up with TRBD2. Germline CDR1 and CDR2: MNHEY and SMNVEV (reference sequence). The CDR3 contains 17 residues. The trim removed 5 bases at V and 1 base at J, leaving 10 bases unmatched. The CDR3 nucleotides read TGTGCCAGCAGTCCCCAAGCGGGAGGGCCGATCCAAGAGACCCAGTACTTC. Protein: CASSPQAGGPIQETQYF.

This chain links TRBV27 with TRBJ1-1, with D tentatively TRBD1 (5 bases). CDR1 is MNHEY, CDR2 SMNVEV, per germline (reference sequence). V was trimmed by 3 bases and J by 7 bases, leaving 12 bases between them. The CDR3 runs to 13 residues. The CDR3 DNA follows: TGTGCCAGCAGTTTCATTCGAGACAGTGAAGCTTTCTTT. It specifies CASSFIRDSEAFF.

The rearrangement uses TRBV19 and TRBJ1-5, with TRBD1 matching over 8 bases. The germline V gene has CDR1 LNHDA and CDR2 SQIVND (reference sequence). Trimming took 6 bases from V and 5 from J; bases not matched to a gene: 9. This CDR3 region has 15 residues. In DNA, the CDR3 is TGTGCCAGTAGGACAGGACAGGGCTACTATCAGCCCCAGCATTTT. Amino acids: CASRTGQGYYQPQHF.

J is TRBJ1-5 and V is TRBV28, with a possible D match to TRBD1 (6 bases). V gave up 3 bases and J gave up 3 bases, with 18 bases separating them. Germline loops: CDR1 MDHEN, CDR2 SYDVKM. CDR3 length equals 17 residues. CDR3 loop: CASSFQGISSHNQPQHF. For the CDR3, the DNA is TGTGCCAGCAGTTTCCAGGGGATTTCCTCACACAATCAGCCCCAGCATTTT.

This clone occurred once. This sequence joins TRBV19 and TRBJ2-1; 13 nucleotides agree with TRBD2. This CDR3 is built from 15 residues. V lost 5 bases, J lost 8 bases, and 6 bases stayed unmatched. Germline loops: CDR1 LNHDA, CDR2 SQIVND (reference sequence). The CDR3 nucleotides read TGTGCCAGTAGTTTGACTAGCGGGAGGACCTATGAGCAGTTCTTC. Amino acids: CASSLTSGRTYEQFF.

CDR3: CARSSPGTGGKETEAFF. For the CDR3, the DNA is TGTGCCAGAAGCTCACCCGGGACAGGGGGCAAGGAGACTGAAGCTTTCTTT. The rearrangement joins TRBV5-3 to TRBJ1-1; 12 bases are a match to TRBD1. TRBV5-3 is placed among ORFs of uncertain function. The CDR3 length is 17 residues. Trimming removed 3 bases from V and 5 bases from J; junction bases left unmatched: 11.

J is TRBJ2-5 and V is TRBV12-3 or TRBV12-4, with D uncertain. The V gene lost 3 bases and the J gene lost 4 bases, with 6 bases spanning the gap. The CDR3 totals 12 residues. CDR3 residues: CASSFGRETQYF. CDR3 sequence (DNA): TGTGCCAGCAGTTTCGGTAGAGAGACCCAGTACTTC.